This TCR beta chain was documented in a study of control samples from healthy donors and cancer patients (dated by TCRdb to 2020 to 2021). Libraries came from the immunoSEQ multiplex PCR assay. The source is immuneACCESS, and TCRdb retained only in-frame sequences with V and J called. Part of the clones is not carried over; for the studies checked, unresolved V genes explain less than half of this, and the remainder is unexplained. The table for this sample lists 100,000 to 150,000 clones; around 87% of them were counted only once. The top ten clonotypes cover about 3% of the sample. The germline V gene sets CDR1 to SGHDT and CDR2 to YYEEEE. The cysteine opens and the phenylalanine closes a CDR3 of 14 amino acids. Just CDR3 DNA is preserved here, 42 bases in frame from base 1. After removal of 3 bases from V and 4 bases from J, the junction retains 4 bases not matched to a gene. This clone was observed a handful of times. The clone's antigen remains unknown. It has no much larger one-base neighbor in the sample; base qualities were not kept.

The chain is made from TRBV5-6 and TRBJ2-7; TRBD1 lines up with 10 middle nucleotides. The sample consisted of blood. The clonotype was recovered from a man in his fifties or sixties in good health. This receptor has the CDR3 CASSYRDRGYEQYF. The DNA reads TGTGCCAGCAGCTACCGGGACAGGGGATACGAGCAGTACTTC.